This T cell receptor beta chain stems from a study of regulatory T cells in long-lasting Graves disease. Across the whole study: Less than 3 months of antithyroid drugs had been taken by newly diagnosed Graves' patients.

HTBI primers from iRepertoire and Arm-PCR of CDR3 regions yielded the TCR beta libraries. TCRdb independently ran MiXCR on the multiplex PCR reads; one entry per CDR3 protein. The sample holds 530,000 or so distinct CDR3 sequences; approximately 13% are singletons and the top ten take under 10%. As to time point: newly diagnosed GD, antithyroid drugs for less than 3 months. Extracted RNA from PBMCs served as the source of the TCR library. The table lists this clonotype with many counts. The germline V gene encodes CDR1 LNHDA and CDR2 SQIVND (reference sequence). Deletions cut 9 bases from V and 0 bases from J, with 13 bases between. The CDR3 sequence is 14 residues long. The same sample was also studied in work on T cells in Graves' hyperthyroidism and ophthalmopathy. As reported in that work: Absent ophthalmopathy progression within 18 months defined stable Graves' hyperthyroidism. An initial round of RT-PCR targeting the TCR CDR3 relied on the HTBI primer set. Ophthalmopathy was model-predicted a median roughly six months pre-onset.

The chain combines TRBV19 with TRBJ2-3; maybe TRBD2 (6 bases). The sample in question was peripheral blood mononuclear cells (PBMCs), obtained at new diagnosis, from a patient treated with antithyroid drugs. This TCR was recovered from a man aged 25 to 45 with Graves disease. CDR3 nucleotide sequence: TGTGCCAGCACCTTTAGCGGAAGCACAGATACGCAGTATTTT. This gives the protein CASTFSGSTDTQYF.